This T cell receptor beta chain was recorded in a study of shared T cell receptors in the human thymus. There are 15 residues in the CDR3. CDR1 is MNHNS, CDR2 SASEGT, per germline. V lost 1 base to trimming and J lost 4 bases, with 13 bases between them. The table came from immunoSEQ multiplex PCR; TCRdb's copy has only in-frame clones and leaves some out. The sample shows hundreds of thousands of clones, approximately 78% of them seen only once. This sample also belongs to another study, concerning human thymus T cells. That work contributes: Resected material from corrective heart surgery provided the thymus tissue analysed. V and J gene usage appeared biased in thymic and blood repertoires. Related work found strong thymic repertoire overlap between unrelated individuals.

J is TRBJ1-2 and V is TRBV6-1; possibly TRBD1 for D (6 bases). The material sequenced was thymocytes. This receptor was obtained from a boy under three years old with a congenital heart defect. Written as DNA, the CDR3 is TGTGCCAGCAGTGAAGAGAGGACAGAGATCTATGGCTACACCTTC. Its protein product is CASSEERTEIYGYTF.